The 21 T cell receptor beta chains below all came from one sample that was sequenced in a study of T cells in Graves' hyperthyroidism and ophthalmopathy. The investigators amplified TCR beta CDR3 regions from RNA transcripts. During a first-round RT-PCR of the TCR CDR3, the HTBI primer set was used. TCRdb analysed the multiplex PCR reads with MiXCR anew, one entry per CDR3 protein. The sample includes hundreds of thousands of distinct CDR3 sequences, about 45% of them seen just once. The sample was peripheral blood or thyroid tissue (not recorded which). The receptor set was obtained from an adult man with Graves' disease, either hyperthyroidism or ophthalmopathy (not recorded which).

This clonotype has only a few counts. In nucleotides, the CDR3 is TGCAGCGTGGGTTCCTCCCAAGAGACCCAGTACTTC. Translated: CSVGSSQETQYF. The V gene is TRBV29-1, the J gene TRBJ2-5; D unresolved. Trimming left V 6 bases short and J 1 base short, with 9 bases between. CDR1 is SQVTM, CDR2 ANQGSEA, per germline. CDR3 length equals 12 residues.

There are a few counts of this clonotype. The genes are TRBV10-3 and TRBJ1-6; D is uncertain. CDR1 and CDR2 (germline): ENHRY, SYGVKD. The V gene lost 4 bases and the J gene lost 5 bases, with 9 bases spanning the gap. The CDR3 covers 14 residues. CDR3 nucleotide sequence: TGTGCCATCAGTGCCGGTCCCGATAATTCACCCCTCCACTTT. Protein product: CAISAGPDNSPLHF.

The J gene is TRBJ1-6, the V gene TRBV6-1; D is ambiguous. Per the germline V gene, CDR1 is MNHNS and CDR2 is SASEGT. The germline V and J ends were trimmed by 6 bases and 4 bases, with 16 bases remaining between them. This CDR3 spans 16 amino acids. Here the CDR3 DNA reads TGTGCCAGCAGGGACCTCCGGATCCTATATAATTCACCCCTCCACTTT. Protein sequence: CASRDLRILYNSPLHF.

Comment on this clonotype: A much larger clone is a single base away; this may be a read error. This rearrangement joins TRBV10-3 to TRBJ1-1, with 8 bases matching TRBD1. J was trimmed by 0 bases and V by 6 bases; bases with no gene match: 6. CDR1 and CDR2 (germline): ENHRY, SYGVKD. This CDR3 has 15 amino acids. The CDR3 nucleotides read TGTGCCATCAGCCCTGACAGGGGCATGAACACTGAAGCTTTCTTT. Translation gives CAISPDRGMNTEAFF.

This clonotype was picked up a small number of times. The CDR3 sequence: CASSPGTGLDGYTF. CDR3 nucleotides: TGTGCCAGCAGTCCCGGGACAGGGCTAGATGGCTACACCTTC. The chain links TRBV12-3 or TRBV12-4 to TRBJ1-2; 9 bases match TRBD1. The CDR3 loop spans 14 amino acids. V shed 5 bases and J 6 bases; nucleotides not matched to a gene: 7.

The CDR3 here is CASSLGQGAGGNQPQHF. Written as DNA, the CDR3 is TGTGCCAGCAGTCTGGGACAGGGGGCGGGGGGCAATCAGCCCCAGCATTTT. The chain has TRBV12-3 or TRBV12-4 and TRBJ1-5; 12 nucleotides match TRBD1. Losses at the gene ends were 5 bases for V and 2 bases for J; bases not matched to a gene: 7. The CDR3 extends over 17 amino acids.

The gene calls are TRBV5-1 and TRBJ1-3; TRBD1 might be the D (6 bases). The ends were cut back, 0 bases at V and 0 bases at J, with 10 bases in the middle. This CDR3 is built from 16 residues. CDR1 is SGHRS, CDR2 YFSETQ, per germline. The chain's CDR3 is CASSLDRAISGNTIYF. CDR3 coding DNA: TGCGCCAGCAGCTTGGACAGGGCCATCTCTGGAAACACCATATATTTT.

In its sample, this clonotype was seen a few times. V is TRBV7-2 and J is TRBJ1-2, with 8 nucleotides matching TRBD1. Germline CDR1 reads SGHTA; CDR2 reads FQGNSA. This CDR3 has 13 residues. The ends lost 6 bases at V and 13 bases at J; junction bases unmatched: 13. CDR3 DNA: TGTGCCAGCAGATTCCGGACAGGGAGTGGTCCCACCTTC. It is translated as CASRFRTGSGPTF.

This clonotype was detected only a few times. The chain has TRBV11-1 and TRBJ1-2, with 12 bases identical to TRBD1. The CDR3 has 12 amino acids. Losses at the gene ends were 3 bases for V and 14 bases for J; bases not matched to a gene: 4. The V gene's germline CDR1 is SGHAT and CDR2 FQDESV (reference sequence). The CDR3 region is CASSFRDRGQTF. Here the CDR3 DNA reads TGTGCCAGCAGCTTCCGGGACAGGGGGCAAACCTTC. The full variable domain, in which reference TRBV11-1 and TRBJ1-2 provide the parts outside the CDR3, is EAEVAQSPRYKITEKSQAVAFWCDPISGHATLYWYRQILGQGPELLVQFQDESVVDDSQLPKDRFSAERLKGVDSTLKIQPAELGDSAMYLCASSFRDRGQTFGSGTRLTVV.

The gene calls are TRBV6-5 and TRBJ1-2; perhaps TRBD1 as D (5 bases). The ends were cut back, 4 bases at V and 2 bases at J, with 20 bases in the middle. Germline V gives CDR1 MNHEY, CDR2 SVGAGI. The CDR3 sequence is 17 residues long. CDR3 sequence (DNA): TGTGCCAGCAGTTTGGGGGTCCTCGGGGAGAAAAACTATGGCTACACCTTC. This translates into CASSLGVLGEKNYGYTF.

The chain links TRBV24-1 to TRBJ2-7, with TRBD1 matching 8 bases. This CDR3 region has 14 residues. Germline V gene lookup returns CDR1 KGHDR and CDR2 SFDVKD. After removal of 3 bases from V and 3 bases from J, the junction contained 3 bases not matched to a gene. The CDR3 DNA is TGTGCCACCAGTGATGGTGACAGGGGCTACGAGCAGTACTTC. As protein: CATSDGDRGYEQYF.

This chain uses TRBV6-6 with TRBJ1-1, with D maybe TRBD1 (5 bases). The CDR3 is made up of 13 amino acids. Trimming removed 4 bases at V and 3 bases at J, with 9 bases between. Germline loops: CDR1 MNHNY, CDR2 SVGAGI (reference sequence). CDR3 bases: TGTGCCAGCAGTTCAATGACAGACACTGAAGCTTTCTTT. This codes for CASSSMTDTEAFF.

The chain carries TRBV7-2 and TRBJ2-5; 10 bases line up with TRBD2. The CDR3 has 15 residues. The germline V gene encodes CDR1 SGHTA and CDR2 FQGNSA. Unmatched junction bases numbered 4, after V lost 1 base and J lost 5 bases. The CDR3 protein is CASSLEAGGFETQYF. The CDR3 DNA sequence: TGTGCCAGCAGCTTAGAAGCGGGGGGGTTTGAGACCCAGTACTTC.

This clonotype was detected a few times. The CDR3 spells CASSPSGTGNYGYTF. The CDR3 DNA reads TGTGCCAGTAGTCCCTCCGGGACAGGGAACTATGGCTACACCTTC. The J gene is TRBJ1-2, the V gene TRBV19, with 9 positions matching TRBD1. Germline V gene data show CDR1 as LNHDA and CDR2 as SQIVND (reference sequence). The CDR3 loop spans 15 amino acids. Trimming took 5 bases from V and 2 from J; bases not matched to a gene: 6.

The gene calls are TRBV6-5 and TRBJ1-6; D unclear. Germline CDR1 reads MNHEY; CDR2 reads SVGAGI. The CDR3 runs to 13 residues. Trimming cost V 7 bases and J 5 bases, with 9 bases left between them. For the CDR3, the DNA is TGTGCCAGCAAAGCCGAAAATAATTCACCCCTCCACTTT. Translated, it gives CASKAENNSPLHF.

This clonotype was counted between two and nine times. The chain is built from TRBV20-1 and TRBJ1-1; 7 bases match TRBD1. From germline, CDR1 is DFQATT and CDR2 SNEGSKA (reference sequence). V lost 3 bases and J lost 1; bases outside the gene matches: 5. CDR3 length equals 14 residues. The CDR3, as DNA: TGCAGTGCTAGGCGGGACAGATCGAACACTGAAGCTTTCTTT. Amino acids: CSARRDRSNTEAFF.

This clonotype was picked up many times. The rearrangement uses TRBV7-2 and TRBJ1-3; D not certain. CDR1 is SGHTA and CDR2 is FQGNSA in the germline V gene. This CDR3 spans 14 amino acids. Trimming stripped 2 bases from V and 0 bases from J, with 5 bases between. CDR3 loop: CASSLRVSGNTIYF. DNA of the CDR3: TGTGCCAGCAGCTTACGTGTCTCTGGAAACACCATATATTTT. Based on the CDR3 plus reference TRBV7-2 and TRBJ1-3, the full variable domain is GAGVSQSPSNKVTEKGKDVELRCDPISGHTALYWYRQSLGQGLEFLIYFQGNSAPDKSGLPSDRFSAERTGGSVSTLTIQRTQQEDSAVYLCASSLRVSGNTIYFGEGSWLTVV.

This clonotype showed up many times. The rearrangement links TRBV20-1 to TRBJ2-5; D unresolved. Germline assignment: CDR1 DFQATT and CDR2 SNEGSKA (reference sequence). This CDR3 is built from 13 residues. Trimming removed 6 bases from V and 1 base from J, with 12 bases in between. CDR3 sequence (DNA): TGCAGTGCACCGGCTCACGTCCAAGAGACCCAGTACTTC. Amino acid sequence: CSAPAHVQETQYF.

This chain uses TRBV5-1 with TRBJ2-5; possibly TRBD2 for D (5 bases). Per germline, CDR1 SGHRS and CDR2 YFSETQ. The CDR3 spans 14 residues. Trimming removed 3 bases at V and 5 bases at J, with 14 bases between. CDR3 bases: TGCGCCAGCAGCTCCTCTCCTAGCATGGAGACCCAGTACTTC. Translating gives CASSSSPSMETQYF. Combining the CDR3 with reference TRBV5-1 and TRBJ2-5 gives the whole variable domain KAGVTQTPRYLIKTRGQQVTLSCSPISGHRSVSWYQQTPGQGLQFLFEYFSETQRNKGNFPGRFSGRQFSNSRSEMNVSTLELGDSALYLCASSSSPSMETQYFGPGTRLLVL.

This clonotype was seen at least ten times. The chain is built from TRBV7-9 and TRBJ1-2, with TRBD1 matching over 7 bases. CDR1 is SEHNR, CDR2 FQNEAQ, per germline (reference sequence). The V segment lost 5 bases and the J segment 1 base; nucleotides outside the gene matches: 13. CDR3 length: 17 residues. The CDR3 loop reads CASSPIMDRTDNYGYTF. DNA for the CDR3: TGTGCCAGCAGCCCGATAATGGACAGGACCGATAACTATGGCTACACCTTC.

In its sample, this clonotype was seen many times. This chain joins TRBV29-1 and TRBJ1-1; D call uncertain. The CDR3 runs 11 residues. The V end lost 3 bases, the J end lost 0 bases, and 2 bases lay between the germline ends. The germline V gene encodes CDR1 SQVTM and CDR2 ANQGSEA. For the CDR3, the DNA is TGCAGCGTTGAGATGAACACTGAAGCTTTCTTT. Amino acids: CSVEMNTEAFF.